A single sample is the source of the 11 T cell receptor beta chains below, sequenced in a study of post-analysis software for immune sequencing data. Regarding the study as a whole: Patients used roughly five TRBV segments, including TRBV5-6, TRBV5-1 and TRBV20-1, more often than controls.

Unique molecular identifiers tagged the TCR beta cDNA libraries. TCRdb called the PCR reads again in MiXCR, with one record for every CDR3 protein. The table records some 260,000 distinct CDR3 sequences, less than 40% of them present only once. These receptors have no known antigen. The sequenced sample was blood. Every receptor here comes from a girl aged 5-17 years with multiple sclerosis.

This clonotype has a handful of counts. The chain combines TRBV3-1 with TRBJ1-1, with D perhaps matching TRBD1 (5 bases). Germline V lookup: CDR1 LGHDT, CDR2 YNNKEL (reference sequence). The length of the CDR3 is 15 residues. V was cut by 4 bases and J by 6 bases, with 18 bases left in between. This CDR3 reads CASSPRIGGGAEAFF. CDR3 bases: TGTGCCAGCAGCCCTCGTATCGGGGGAGGTGCTGAAGCTTTCTTT.

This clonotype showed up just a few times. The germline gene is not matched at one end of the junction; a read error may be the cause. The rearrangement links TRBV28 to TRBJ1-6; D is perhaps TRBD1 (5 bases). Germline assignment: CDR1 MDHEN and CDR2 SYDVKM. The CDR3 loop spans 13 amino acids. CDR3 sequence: CGSSLGVNSPLHF. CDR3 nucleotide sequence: TGTGGCAGCAGTTTAGGGGTGAATTCACCCCTCCACTTT.

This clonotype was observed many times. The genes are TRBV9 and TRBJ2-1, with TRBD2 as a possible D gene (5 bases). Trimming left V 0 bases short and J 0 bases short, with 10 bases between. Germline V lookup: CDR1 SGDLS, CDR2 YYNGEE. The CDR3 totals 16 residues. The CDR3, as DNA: TGTGCCAGCAGCGTAGCTAGCCGGATCTCCTACAATGAGCAGTTCTTC. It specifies CASSVASRISYNEQFF. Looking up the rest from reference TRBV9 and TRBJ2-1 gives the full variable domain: DSGVTQTPKHLITATGQRVTLRCSPRSGDLSVYWYQQSLDQGLQFLIQYYNGEERAKGNILERFSAQQFPDLHSELNLSSLELGDSALYFCASSVASRISYNEQFFGPGTRLTVL.

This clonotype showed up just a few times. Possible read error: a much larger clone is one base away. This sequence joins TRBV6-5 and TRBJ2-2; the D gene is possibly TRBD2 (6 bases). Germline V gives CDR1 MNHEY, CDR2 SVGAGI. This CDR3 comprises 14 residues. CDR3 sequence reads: CVSGQPQWAGELFF. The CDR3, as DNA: TGTGTCAGCGGGCAGCCACAGTGGGCCGGGGAGCTGTTTTTT.

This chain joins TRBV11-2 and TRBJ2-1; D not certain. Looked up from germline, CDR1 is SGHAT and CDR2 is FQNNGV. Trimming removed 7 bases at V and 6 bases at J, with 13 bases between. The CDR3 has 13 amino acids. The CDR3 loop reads CASTLERTNEQFF. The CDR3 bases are TGTGCCAGCACCCTAGAGAGAACCAATGAGCAGTTCTTC.

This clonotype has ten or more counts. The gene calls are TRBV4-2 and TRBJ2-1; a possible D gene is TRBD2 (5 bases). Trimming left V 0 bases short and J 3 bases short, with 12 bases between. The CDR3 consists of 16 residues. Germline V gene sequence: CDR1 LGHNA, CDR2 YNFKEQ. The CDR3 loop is CASSQDKAGLYNEQFF. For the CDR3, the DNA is TGTGCCAGCAGCCAAGATAAGGCGGGCCTCTACAATGAGCAGTTCTTC.

The CDR3 loop reads CATSGQVNQPQHF. The CDR3 DNA follows: TGTGCCACCTCAGGACAGGTCAATCAGCCCCAGCATTTT. The chain is built from TRBV19 and TRBJ1-5; 7 bases map to TRBD1. The CDR3 contains 13 residues. V dropped 10 bases and J dropped 3; count of bases not matched to a gene: 6. CDR1 is LNHDA and CDR2 is SQIVND in the germline V gene (reference sequence).

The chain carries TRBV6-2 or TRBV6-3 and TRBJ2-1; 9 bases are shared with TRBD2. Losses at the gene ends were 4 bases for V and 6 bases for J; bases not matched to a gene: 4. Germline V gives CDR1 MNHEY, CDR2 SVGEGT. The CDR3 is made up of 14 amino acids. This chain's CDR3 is CASSWREGGNEQFF. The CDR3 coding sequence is TGTGCCAGCAGTTGGCGGGAGGGGGGCAATGAGCAGTTCTTC.

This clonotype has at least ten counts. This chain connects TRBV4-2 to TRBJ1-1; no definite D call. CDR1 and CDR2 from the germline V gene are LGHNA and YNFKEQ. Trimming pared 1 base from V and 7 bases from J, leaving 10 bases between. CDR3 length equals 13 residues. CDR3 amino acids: CASSQGEGREAFF. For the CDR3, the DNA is TGTGCCAGCAGCCAAGGGGAAGGCCGTGAAGCTTTCTTT.

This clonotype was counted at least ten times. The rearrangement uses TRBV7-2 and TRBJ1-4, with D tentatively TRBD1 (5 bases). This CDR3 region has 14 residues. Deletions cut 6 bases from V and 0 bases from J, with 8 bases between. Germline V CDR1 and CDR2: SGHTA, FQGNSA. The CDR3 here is CASRLTATNEKLFF. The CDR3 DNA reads TGTGCCAGCAGACTGACAGCAACTAATGAAAAACTGTTTTTT. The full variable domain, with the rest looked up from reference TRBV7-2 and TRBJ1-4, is GAGVSQSPSNKVTEKGKDVELRCDPISGHTALYWYRQSLGQGLEFLIYFQGNSAPDKSGLPSDRFSAERTGGSVSTLTIQRTQQEDSAVYLCASRLTATNEKLFFGSGTQLSVL.

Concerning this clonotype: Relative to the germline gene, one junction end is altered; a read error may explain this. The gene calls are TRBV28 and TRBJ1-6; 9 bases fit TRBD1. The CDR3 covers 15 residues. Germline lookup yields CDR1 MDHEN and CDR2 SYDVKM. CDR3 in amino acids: CASSAGTGISSPPHF. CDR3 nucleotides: TGTGCCAGCAGTGCCGGGACAGGGATCAGTTCACCCCCCCACTTT.